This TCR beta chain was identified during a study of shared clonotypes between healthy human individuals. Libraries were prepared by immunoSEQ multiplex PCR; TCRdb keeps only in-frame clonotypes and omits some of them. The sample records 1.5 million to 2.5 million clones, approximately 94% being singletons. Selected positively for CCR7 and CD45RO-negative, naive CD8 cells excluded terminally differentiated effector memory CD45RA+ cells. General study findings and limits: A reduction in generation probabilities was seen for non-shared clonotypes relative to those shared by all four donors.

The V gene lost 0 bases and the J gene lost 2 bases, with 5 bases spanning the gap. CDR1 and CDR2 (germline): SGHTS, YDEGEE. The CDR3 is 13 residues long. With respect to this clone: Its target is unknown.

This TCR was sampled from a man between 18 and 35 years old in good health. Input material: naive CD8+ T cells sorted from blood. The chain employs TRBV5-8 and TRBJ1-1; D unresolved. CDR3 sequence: CASSLDTNTEAFF. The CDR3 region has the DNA TGTGCCAGCAGCTTGGACACTAACACTGAAGCTTTCTTT.